The 9 T cell receptor beta chains reported below all come from one sample, sequenced in a study of cytomegalovirus exposure and HLA in healthy donors. Use of 60 Vbeta and 13 Jbeta primers characterized the PCR. The protocol was immunoSEQ multiplex PCR, while the TCRdb copy is restricted to in-frame clones and leaves out a portion. Its table records about 67,000 clones. Material: PBMCs. All receptors come from a middle-aged woman in good health and CMV-seropositive.

The J gene is TRBJ2-7, the V gene TRBV5-4, with D tentatively TRBD1 (6 bases). The V gene lost 0 bases and the J gene lost 4 bases, with 8 bases spanning the gap. CDR1 is SGHNT and CDR2 is YYREEE in the germline V gene (reference sequence). CDR3 length: 13 residues. The CDR3 DNA reads TGTGCCAGCAGCTTGGCACAGGGATACGAGCAGTACTTC. This codes for CASSLAQGYEQYF.

The chain's CDR3 is CASSYPGTSDNEQFF. CDR3 nucleotide sequence: TGTGCCAGCAGCTACCCCGGGACTAGCGACAATGAGCAGTTCTTC. The chain is built from TRBV7-3 and TRBJ2-1; 10 bases match TRBD2. The ends lost 4 bases at V and 5 bases at J; junction bases unmatched: 5. This CDR3 is built from 15 residues. CDR1 SGHTA and CDR2 FQGTGA come from the germline V gene.

The CDR3 DNA follows: TGCGCCAGCAGCCAAGATACCGTAGACTACGAGCAGTACTTC. This encodes CASSQDTVDYEQYF. V is TRBV4-1 and J is TRBJ2-7; D is ambiguous. CDR1 and CDR2 from the germline V gene are MGHRA and YSYEKL. The CDR3 has 14 residues. Between the trimmed V and J ends, which lost 0 bases and 3 bases, there was a span of 9 bases.

The chain recombines TRBV2 with TRBJ1-1, with 8 bases aligning to TRBD1. The germline CDR1 and CDR2 sequences are SNHLY and FYNNEI. The ends lost 5 bases at V and 0 bases at J; junction bases unmatched: 8. This CDR3 spans 16 amino acids. In DNA, the CDR3 is TGTGCCAGCAGTTTTAGACAGGGGAGGATGAACACTGAAGCTTTCTTT. Translated: CASSFRQGRMNTEAFF.

The genes are TRBV7-6 and TRBJ2-1; 11 nucleotides line up with TRBD2. The germline V gene encodes CDR1 SGHVS and CDR2 FNYEAQ. The V and J ends lost 6 bases and 9 bases, in that order; junction bases with no gene match: 4. This CDR3 comprises 13 residues. The CDR3 sequence: CASRTSGGSEQFF. CDR3 nucleotide sequence: TGTGCCAGCAGAACTAGCGGGGGATCTGAGCAGTTCTTC. Combining the CDR3 with reference TRBV7-6 and TRBJ2-1 gives the whole variable domain GAGVSQSPRYKVTKRGQDVALRCDPISGHVSLYWYRQALGQGPEFLTYFNYEAQQDKSGLPNDRFSAERPEGSISTLTIQRTEQRDSAMYRCASRTSGGSEQFFGPGTRLTVL.

The chain joins TRBV23-1 to TRBJ1-2, with a weak D call TRBD1 (5 bases). Being an ORF, TRBV23-1 has a function that is uncertain. V was shortened by 0 bases and J by 5 bases, with 22 bases between the two germline ends. The CDR3 loop spans 18 amino acids. In DNA form, the CDR3 reads TGCGCCAGCAGTCAATCGATGGGAGCGGGAGAAAAGGGGTATGGCTACACCTTC. As protein: CASSQSMGAGEKGYGYTF.

The rearrangement joins TRBV11-1 to TRBJ2-5, with 8 nucleotides matching TRBD1. Germline V gene data show CDR1 as SGHAT and CDR2 as FQDESV (reference sequence). V trimming: 4 bases; J trimming: 4 bases; junction bases outside the gene matches: 2. This CDR3 has 13 amino acids. The CDR3 DNA sequence: TGTGCCAGCAGCTCGGGACAGGCAGAGACCCAGTACTTC. As protein: CASSSGQAETQYF.

The chain uses TRBV2 and TRBJ1-1; the match to TRBD1 covers 9 bases. Germline-derived CDR1 and CDR2 are SNHLY and FYNNEI. V shed 6 bases and J 6 bases; nucleotides not matched to a gene: 11. The CDR3 extends over 15 amino acids. The CDR3 DNA sequence: TGTGCCAGCAGCCGGGACAGGGCCATTTGGGCTGAAGCTTTCTTT. This gives the protein CASSRDRAIWAEAFF.

J is TRBJ2-1 and V is TRBV5-1; 11 bases map to TRBD2. This CDR3 spans 15 amino acids. From germline, CDR1 is SGHRS and CDR2 YFSETQ. V lost 4 bases and J lost 4; bases outside the gene matches: 4. The CDR3 coding sequence is TGCGCCAGCAGCCCGGGACTAGCGGATTACAATGAGCAGTTCTTC. It encodes CASSPGLADYNEQFF.